This T cell receptor (beta chain) was identified during a study of T cells in Graves' hyperthyroidism and ophthalmopathy. The investigators amplified TCR beta CDR3 regions from RNA transcripts. Using the HTBI primer set, a first-round RT-PCR was run on the TCR CDR3. TCRdb used MiXCR to reprocess the multiplex PCR reads, holding one entry per CDR3 protein. This sample carries about 250,000 distinct CDR3 sequences, 13% to 15% of them seen once, and the ten largest clones take 30%. This clonotype was detected only a few times. Its specificity is not known. In germline, CDR1 is DFQATT, CDR2 SNEGSKA (reference sequence). The CDR3 contains 16 residues. Deletions cut 6 bases from V and 2 bases from J, with 20 bases between. Notes on the study in general: It was a median roughly six months before onset that the model predicted ophthalmopathy.

Sequencing input: blood. This clonotype was sampled from a woman in her fifties or sixties with Graves' hyperthyroidism that later progressed to Graves' ophthalmopathy. This chain links TRBV20-1 with TRBJ2-4; D is tentatively TRBD1 or TRBD2 (5 bases each). The CDR3 bases are TGCAGTGCGAACCCGGAGATCCGGGGACCCAAAAACATTCAGTACTTC. It translates to CSANPEIRGPKNIQYF.